Shown below are 23 T cell receptor beta chains from a single sample sequenced in a study of identical twins. TCRdb re-called the 5' RACE reads with MiXCR, one entry per CDR3 protein. Here the sample spans under 1 million distinct CDR3 sequences, 12% being singletons. This sample was shared with a second study, whose subject was yellow fever vaccine responses in identical twins.

The sequenced sample consisted of PBMCs. These receptors were obtained from a woman under 30 in good health.

This clonotype was observed a few times. The V and J genes are TRBV28 and TRBJ2-7, with D perhaps given as TRBD1 or TRBD2 (5 bases each). V gave up 5 bases and J gave up 2 bases, with 13 bases separating them. CDR3 length equals 14 residues. Looked up from germline, CDR1 is MDHEN and CDR2 is SYDVKM. The CDR3 DNA follows: TGTGCCAGCAGTGTCGTTTCGGGGCCCTACGAGCAGTACTTC. Translation: CASSVVSGPYEQYF.

The V call is TRBV20-1, the J call TRBJ1-6; no definite D call. Germline CDR1 DFQATT, CDR2 SNEGSKA (reference sequence). The CDR3 covers 14 residues. V was cut by 2 bases and J by 7 bases, with 12 bases left in between. The CDR3 region has the DNA TGCAGTGCTAGAACCGGGTCTGCGAATTCACCCCTCCACTTT. It is translated as CSARTGSANSPLHF.

The V and J genes are TRBV5-1 and TRBJ2-2, with 12 bases lining up with TRBD2. Germline CDR1 is SGHRS and CDR2 is YFSETQ. V dropped 4 bases and J dropped 1; count of bases not matched to a gene: 8. The CDR3 runs 18 residues. The CDR3 nucleotides are TGCGCCAGCAGCAGTCCCGTACTAGCGGGGGGGAACACCGGGGAGCTGTTTTTT. Amino acids: CASSSPVLAGGNTGELFF.

The sample holds many counts of this clonotype. The chain joins TRBV5-6 to TRBJ2-1; tentatively, D is TRBD1 (5 bases). CDR1 is SGHDT, CDR2 YYEEEE, per germline. Trimming pared 0 bases from V and 8 bases from J, leaving 15 bases between. The CDR3 extends over 15 amino acids. The CDR3, as DNA: TGTGCCAGCAGCTTGGCCCTCTCAGGGTGGGATGAGCAGTTCTTC. It translates to CASSLALSGWDEQFF.

The J gene is TRBJ2-1, the V gene TRBV20-1; no firm D call. The CDR3 is made up of 16 amino acids. CDR1 is DFQATT, CDR2 SNEGSKA, per germline (reference sequence). V lost 6 bases and J 0 bases, leaving 18 bases between the germline ends. CDR3 amino acids: CSARPVVGSSYNEQFF. The CDR3 bases are TGCAGTGCACGGCCAGTGGTTGGTAGCTCCTACAATGAGCAGTTCTTC.

This rearrangement joins TRBV4-1 to TRBJ2-5; D perhaps matches TRBD1 (6 bases). Looked up from germline, CDR1 is MGHRA and CDR2 is YSYEKL. The V gene lost 2 bases and the J gene lost 2 bases, with 12 bases spanning the gap. CDR3 size: 15 residues. The CDR3 coding sequence is TGCGCCAGCAGCCAACCTAACAGGGCTCAAGAGACCCAGTACTTC. It codes for CASSQPNRAQETQYF.

This chain uses TRBV7-8 with TRBJ2-5; no firm D call. The CDR3 consists of 15 residues. Germline CDR1 reads SGHVS; CDR2 reads FQNEAQ. Trimming removed 1 base at V and 5 bases at J, with 14 bases between. CDR3 in amino acids: CASSLVGSGIETQYF. Here the CDR3 DNA reads TGTGCCAGCAGCTTAGTTGGGTCCGGCATCGAGACCCAGTACTTC.

This clonotype was recorded a few times. V usage is TRBV6-2 or TRBV6-3 and J usage is TRBJ2-1; D gene ambiguous. The CDR3 totals 11 residues. Trimming pared 8 bases from V and 4 bases from J, leaving 6 bases between. Germline V CDR1 and CDR2: MNHEY, SVGEGT. The CDR3 sequence: CASQDYNEQFF. CDR3 nucleotides: TGTGCCAGCCAAGATTACAATGAGCAGTTCTTC.

This clonotype came up a few times. The chain employs TRBV15 and TRBJ1-1; a weak D match, TRBD1 (6 bases). The CDR3 is made up of 13 amino acids. Germline assignment: CDR1 LNHNV and CDR2 YYDKDF (reference sequence). Trimming pared 11 bases from V and 4 bases from J, leaving 17 bases between. The CDR3, as DNA: TGTGCCGCCGCCGGGGGCGGTGGCACTGAAGCTTTCTTT. This translates into CAAAGGGGTEAFF.

This clonotype was recorded at least ten times. The junction and the germline gene differ at one end; a read error may be behind it. The V gene is TRBV5-1, the J gene TRBJ2-3, with D perhaps TRBD2 (5 bases). CDR1 and CDR2 from the germline V gene are SGHRS and YFSETQ. CDR3 length equals 14 residues. CDR3 in DNA: TGTGCCAGCAGCTTAGCGCCCGGCACAGATACGCAGTATTTT. It specifies CASSLAPGTDTQYF.

This clonotype was seen ten or more times. The rearrangement joins TRBV12-3 or TRBV12-4 to TRBJ1-2; D remains ambiguous. V dropped 3 bases and J dropped 8 bases, with 10 bases sitting between them. The CDR3 consists of 12 residues. The CDR3 DNA follows: TGTGCCAGCAGTTTCCCGACGGGCGGCTACACCTTC. It is translated as CASSFPTGGYTF.

The chain links TRBV24-1 to TRBJ2-3; 10 bases match TRBD1. V lost 4 bases and J lost 2; bases outside the gene matches: 5. The CDR3 is 16 residues long. Germline CDR1 and CDR2: KGHDR and SFDVKD. The CDR3 nucleotides read TGTGCCACCAGTGACTCCGGGACAGGGGTCACAGATACGCAGTATTTT. This translates into CATSDSGTGVTDTQYF.

This clonotype was observed a single time. The chain uses TRBV11-2 and TRBJ2-3; TRBD2 agrees at 8 bases. This CDR3 region has 16 residues. In germline, CDR1 is SGHAT, CDR2 FQNNGV. Trimming at V came to 5 bases and at J to 3 bases, leaving 10 bases not matched to a gene. This CDR3 is CASSPRRGGRTDTQYF. CDR3 bases: TGTGCCAGCAGCCCCCGCCGGGGGGGCCGAACAGATACGCAGTATTTT.

This clonotype appeared a few times. A junction boundary mismatches the germline segment, possibly from a read error. This chain connects TRBV5-1 to TRBJ1-1; TRBD1 agrees at 7 bases. In germline, CDR1 is SGHRS, CDR2 YFSETQ. This CDR3 region has 14 residues. This CDR3 is CASRITGANAEAFF. The CDR3 coding sequence is TGCGCCAGCAGAATAACAGGGGCGAACGCTGAAGCTTTCTTT.

The rearrangement joins TRBV28 to TRBJ2-1, with TRBD2 matching 7 bases. Germline CDR1 reads MDHEN; CDR2 reads SYDVKM. V trimming: 1 base; J trimming: 2 bases; junction bases outside the gene matches: 5. The CDR3 length is 16 residues. In DNA, the CDR3 is TGTGCCAGCAGTTTATTACCGGGGGGAGCCTACAATGAGCAGTTCTTC. Translating it yields CASSLLPGGAYNEQFF. The full variable domain, completed using reference TRBV28 and TRBJ2-1, is DVKVTQSSRYLVKRTGEKVFLECVQDMDHENMFWYRQDPGLGLRLIYFSYDVKMKEKGDIPEGYSVSREKKERFSLILESASTNQTSMYLCASSLLPGGAYNEQFFGPGTRLTVL.

The V call is TRBV20-1, the J call TRBJ1-6; 9 bases line up with TRBD1. Trimming cost V 2 bases and J 10 bases; bases outside gene matches: 9. Germline V gene lookup returns CDR1 DFQATT and CDR2 SNEGSKA (reference sequence). The CDR3 totals 15 residues. CDR3 DNA sequence: TGCAGTGCTAGAACTCCCGGGACAGGGAAATCACCCCTCCACTTT. Translation: CSARTPGTGKSPLHF.

The chain uses TRBV20-1 and TRBJ2-1; possibly TRBD1 for D (5 bases). Trimming removed 4 bases from V and 3 bases from J, with 7 bases in between. CDR3 length equals 12 residues. Germline CDR1 reads DFQATT; CDR2 reads SNEGSKA (reference sequence). The CDR3 loop is CSANRNYNEQFF. The DNA for the CDR3 is TGCAGTGCTAACAGGAACTACAATGAGCAGTTCTTC.

This clonotype was seen a handful of times. The rearrangement joins TRBV28 to TRBJ1-5; no clear D. The CDR3 totals 11 residues. Trimming took off 4 bases at V and 11 bases at J, with 9 bases between the two ends. CDR1 is MDHEN and CDR2 is SYDVKM in the germline V gene. The CDR3 DNA reads TGTGCCAGCAGTTACCACTGGGCCCAGCATTTT. It translates to CASSYHWAQHF.

This sequence joins TRBV25-1 and TRBJ2-7; a weak D match, TRBD2 (5 bases). Germline values: CDR1 MGHDK, CDR2 SYGVNS. The CDR3 loop spans 12 amino acids. Trimming stripped 2 bases from V and 5 bases from J, with 7 bases between. The CDR3 spells CASSEGLDEQYF. The CDR3 bases are TGTGCCAGCAGTGAAGGACTCGACGAGCAGTACTTC.

This clonotype was counted only a few times. This sequence joins TRBV6-1 and TRBJ1-5; 7 bases match TRBD1. The CDR3 runs 14 residues. Germline CDR1 MNHNS, CDR2 SASEGT. V was clipped by 5 bases and J by 7 bases; unmatched bases: 8. The CDR3 region has the DNA TGTGCCAGCAGTCCACAGGGGAACAGGCAGCCCCAGCATTTT. Its translation is CASSPQGNRQPQHF.

The chain has TRBV5-8 and TRBJ1-2, with 7 bases that match TRBD1. CDR1 and CDR2 from the germline V gene are SGHTS and YDEGEE. This CDR3 comprises 16 residues. V trimming: 0 bases; J trimming: 2 bases; junction bases outside the gene matches: 7. DNA for the CDR3: TGTGCCAGCAGCTTGGTGACAGGGCTAAAAAACTATGGCTACACCTTC. Translation gives CASSLVTGLKNYGYTF. The whole variable domain, remainder taken from reference TRBV5-8 and TRBJ1-2, is EAGVTQSPTHLIKTRGQQATLRCSPISGHTSVYWYQQALGLGLQFLLWYDEGEERNRGNFPPRFSGRQFPNYSSELNVNALELEDSALYLCASSLVTGLKNYGYTFGSGTRLTVV.

This clonotype is a singleton in its sample. V gene TRBV5-1 combines with J gene TRBJ2-1; TRBD1 aligns across 9 bases. Trimming cost V 4 bases and J 3 bases; bases outside gene matches: 8. This CDR3 region has 16 residues. CDR1 and CDR2 from the germline V gene are SGHRS and YFSETQ. CDR3 DNA sequence: TGCGCCAGCAGCATAGGACAGGGGCGCTACTACAATGAGCAGTTCTTC. It translates to CASSIGQGRYYNEQFF.

This clonotype was seen more than once but under ten times. CDR3 nucleotide sequence: TGCGCCAGCAGCCAAGTCGGGGGTGGCGCGGAGACCCAGTACTTC. It translates to CASSQVGGGAETQYF. The V call is TRBV4-1, the J call TRBJ2-5; D possibly corresponds to TRBD2 (6 bases). The CDR3 totals 15 residues. Between the trimmed V and J ends, which lost 1 base and 5 bases, there was a span of 14 bases. Germline V CDR1 and CDR2: MGHRA, YSYEKL.